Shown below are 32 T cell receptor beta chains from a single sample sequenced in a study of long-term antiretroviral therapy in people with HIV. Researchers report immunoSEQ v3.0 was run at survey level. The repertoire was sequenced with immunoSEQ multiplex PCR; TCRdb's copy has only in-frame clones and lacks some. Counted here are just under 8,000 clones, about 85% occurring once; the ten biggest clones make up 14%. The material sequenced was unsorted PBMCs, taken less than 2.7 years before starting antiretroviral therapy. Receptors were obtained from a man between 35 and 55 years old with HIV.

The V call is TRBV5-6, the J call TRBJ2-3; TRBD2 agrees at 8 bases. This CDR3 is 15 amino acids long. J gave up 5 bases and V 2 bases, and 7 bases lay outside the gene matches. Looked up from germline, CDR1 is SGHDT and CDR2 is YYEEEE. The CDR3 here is CASSFDGGAVDTQYF. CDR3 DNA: TGTGCCAGCAGCTTCGACGGGGGGGCGGTAGATACGCAGTATTTT.

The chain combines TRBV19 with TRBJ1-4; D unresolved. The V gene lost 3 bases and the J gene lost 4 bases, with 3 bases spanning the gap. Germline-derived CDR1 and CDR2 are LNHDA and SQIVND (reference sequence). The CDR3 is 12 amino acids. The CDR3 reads CASSIRNEKLFF. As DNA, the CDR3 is TGTGCCAGTAGTATCCGTAATGAAAAACTGTTTTTT.

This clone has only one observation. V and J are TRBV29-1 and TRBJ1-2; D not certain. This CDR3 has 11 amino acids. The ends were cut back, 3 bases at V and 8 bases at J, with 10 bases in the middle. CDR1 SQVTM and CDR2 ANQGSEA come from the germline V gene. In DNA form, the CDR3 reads TGCAGCGTTGAGCGAGAAGGGGGCTACACCTTC. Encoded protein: CSVEREGGYTF.

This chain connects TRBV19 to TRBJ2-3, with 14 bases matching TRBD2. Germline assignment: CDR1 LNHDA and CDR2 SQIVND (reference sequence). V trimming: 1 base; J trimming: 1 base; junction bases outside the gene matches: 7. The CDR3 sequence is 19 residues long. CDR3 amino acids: CASSIGLAGGPRGTDTQYF. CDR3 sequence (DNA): TGTGCCAGTAGTATAGGACTAGCGGGGGGGCCTCGGGGCACAGATACGCAGTATTTT.

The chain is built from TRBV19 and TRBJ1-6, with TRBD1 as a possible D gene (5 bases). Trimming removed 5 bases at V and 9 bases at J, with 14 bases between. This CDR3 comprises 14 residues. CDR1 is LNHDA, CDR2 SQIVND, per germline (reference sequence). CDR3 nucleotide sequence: TGTGCCAGTAGTGTGACAGTTAATGGTTCACCCCTCCACTTT. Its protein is CASSVTVNGSPLHF.

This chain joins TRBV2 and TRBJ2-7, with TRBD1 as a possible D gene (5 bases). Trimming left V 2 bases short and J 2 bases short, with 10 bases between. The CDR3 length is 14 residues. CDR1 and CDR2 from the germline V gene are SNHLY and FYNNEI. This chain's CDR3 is CASSEYLGAYEQYF. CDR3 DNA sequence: TGTGCCAGCAGTGAATATTTAGGGGCCTACGAGCAGTACTTC.

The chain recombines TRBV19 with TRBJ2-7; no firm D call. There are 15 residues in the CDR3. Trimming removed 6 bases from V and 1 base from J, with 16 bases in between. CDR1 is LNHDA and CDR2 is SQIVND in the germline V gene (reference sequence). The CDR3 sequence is CASSIRGVGSYEQYF. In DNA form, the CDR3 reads TGTGCCAGTAGCATTAGAGGAGTTGGATCCTACGAGCAGTACTTC.

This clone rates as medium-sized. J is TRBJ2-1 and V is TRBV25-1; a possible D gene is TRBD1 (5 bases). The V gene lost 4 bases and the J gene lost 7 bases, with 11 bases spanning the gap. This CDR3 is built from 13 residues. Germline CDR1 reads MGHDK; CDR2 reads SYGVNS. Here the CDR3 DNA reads TGTGCCAGCAGTGTCCCAGGGCCAAATGAGCAGTTCTTC. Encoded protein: CASSVPGPNEQFF.

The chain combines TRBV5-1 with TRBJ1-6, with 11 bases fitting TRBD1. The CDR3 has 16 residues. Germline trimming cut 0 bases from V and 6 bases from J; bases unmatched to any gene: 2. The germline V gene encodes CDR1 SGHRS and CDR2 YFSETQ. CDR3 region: CASSLGGTGGNSPLHF. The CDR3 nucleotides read TGCGCCAGCAGCTTGGGAGGGACAGGGGGTAATTCACCCCTCCACTTT. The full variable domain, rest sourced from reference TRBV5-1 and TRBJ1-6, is KAGVTQTPRYLIKTRGQQVTLSCSPISGHRSVSWYQQTPGQGLQFLFEYFSETQRNKGNFPGRFSGRQFSNSRSEMNVSTLELGDSALYLCASSLGGTGGNSPLHFGNGTRLTVT.

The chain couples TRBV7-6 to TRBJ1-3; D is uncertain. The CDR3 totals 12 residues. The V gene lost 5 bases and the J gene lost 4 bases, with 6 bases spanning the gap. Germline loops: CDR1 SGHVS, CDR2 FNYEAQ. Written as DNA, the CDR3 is TGTGCCAGCAGCCCCCCAGGAAACACCATATATTTT. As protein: CASSPPGNTIYF.

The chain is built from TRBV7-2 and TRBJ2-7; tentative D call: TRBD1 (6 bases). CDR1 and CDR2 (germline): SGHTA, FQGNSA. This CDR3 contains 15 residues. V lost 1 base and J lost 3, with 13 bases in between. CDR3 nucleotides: TGTGCCAGCAGCTTAGATCAGGGGAGAGACTACGAGCAGTACTTC. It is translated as CASSLDQGRDYEQYF.

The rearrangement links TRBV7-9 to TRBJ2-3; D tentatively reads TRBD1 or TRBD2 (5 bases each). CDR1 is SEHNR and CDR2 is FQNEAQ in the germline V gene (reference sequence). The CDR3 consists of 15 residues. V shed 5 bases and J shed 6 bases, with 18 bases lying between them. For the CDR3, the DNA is TGTGCCAGCAGCAAAGTGGCCCTAGCAGGGGATACGCAGTATTTT. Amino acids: CASSKVALAGDTQYF.

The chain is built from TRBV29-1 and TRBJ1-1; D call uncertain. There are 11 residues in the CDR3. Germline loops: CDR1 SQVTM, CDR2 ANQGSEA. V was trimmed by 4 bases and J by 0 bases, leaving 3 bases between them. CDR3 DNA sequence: TGCAGCGTTGGGGTGAACACTGAAGCTTTCTTT. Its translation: CSVGVNTEAFF.

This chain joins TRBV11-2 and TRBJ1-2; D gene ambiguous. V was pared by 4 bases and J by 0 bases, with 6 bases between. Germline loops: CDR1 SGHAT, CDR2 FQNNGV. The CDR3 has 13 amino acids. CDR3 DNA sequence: TGTGCCAGCAGCTCACGAACTAACTATGGCTACACCTTC. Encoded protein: CASSSRTNYGYTF.

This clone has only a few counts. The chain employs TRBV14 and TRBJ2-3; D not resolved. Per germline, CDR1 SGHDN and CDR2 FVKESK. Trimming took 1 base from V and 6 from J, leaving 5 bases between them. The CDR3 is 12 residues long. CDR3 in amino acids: CASSQVGDTQYF. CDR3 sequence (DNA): TGTGCCAGCAGCCAAGTTGGGGATACGCAGTATTTT.

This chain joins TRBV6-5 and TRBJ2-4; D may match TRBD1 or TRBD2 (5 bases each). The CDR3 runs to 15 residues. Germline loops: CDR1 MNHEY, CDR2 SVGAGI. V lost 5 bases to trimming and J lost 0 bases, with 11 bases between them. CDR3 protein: CASSPGPIAKNIQYF. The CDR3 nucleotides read TGTGCCAGCAGTCCGGGGCCGATAGCCAAAAACATTCAGTACTTC.

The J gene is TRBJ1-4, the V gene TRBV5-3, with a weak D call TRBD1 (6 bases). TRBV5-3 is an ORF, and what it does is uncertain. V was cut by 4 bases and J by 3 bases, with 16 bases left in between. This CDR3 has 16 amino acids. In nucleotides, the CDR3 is TGTGCCAGAAGCGTAAACCGCAGGGGATCTAATGAAAAACTGTTTTTT. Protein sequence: CARSVNRRGSNEKLFF.

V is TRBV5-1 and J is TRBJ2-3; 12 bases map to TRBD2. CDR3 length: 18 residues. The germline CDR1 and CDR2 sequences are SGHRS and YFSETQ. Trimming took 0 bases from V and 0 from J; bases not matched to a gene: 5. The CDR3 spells CASSLVWTSGESTDTQYF. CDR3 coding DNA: TGCGCCAGCAGCTTGGTTTGGACTAGCGGGGAGAGCACAGATACGCAGTATTTT. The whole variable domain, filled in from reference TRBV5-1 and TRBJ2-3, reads KAGVTQTPRYLIKTRGQQVTLSCSPISGHRSVSWYQQTPGQGLQFLFEYFSETQRNKGNFPGRFSGRQFSNSRSEMNVSTLELGDSALYLCASSLVWTSGESTDTQYFGPGTRLTVL.

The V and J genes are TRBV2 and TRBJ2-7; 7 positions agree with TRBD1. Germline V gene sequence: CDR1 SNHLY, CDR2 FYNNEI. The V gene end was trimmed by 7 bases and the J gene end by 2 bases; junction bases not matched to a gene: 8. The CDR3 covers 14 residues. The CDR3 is CASIGAGGPYEQYF. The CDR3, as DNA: TGTGCCAGCATAGGGGCAGGGGGTCCCTACGAGCAGTACTTC. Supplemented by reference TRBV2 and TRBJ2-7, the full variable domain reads EPEVTQTPSHQVTQMGQEVILRCVPISNHLYFYWYRQILGQKVEFLVSFYNNEISEKSEIFDDQFSVERPDGSNFTLKIRSTKLEDSAMYFCASIGAGGPYEQYFGPGTRLTVT.

The CDR3 here is CASSFLRTGAGELFF. CDR3 bases: TGTGCCAGCAGTTTCCTTAGGACAGGGGCCGGGGAGCTGTTTTTT. The J gene is TRBJ2-2, the V gene TRBV27, with 9 positions matching TRBD1. Germline CDR1 and CDR2: MNHEY and SMNVEV (reference sequence). V lost 3 bases to trimming and J lost 6 bases; unmatched junction nucleotides: 5. The CDR3 is 15 residues long.

The CDR3 sequence: CASSPGGGIYEQYF. The CDR3 region has the DNA TGTGCCAGCAGCCCAGGGGGCGGTATCTACGAGCAGTACTTC. The gene calls are TRBV7-3 and TRBJ2-7; 8 bases agree with TRBD1. The CDR3 sequence is 14 residues long. CDR1 is SGHTA and CDR2 is FQGTGA in the germline V gene. Trimming cost V 5 bases and J 3 bases; bases outside gene matches: 6.

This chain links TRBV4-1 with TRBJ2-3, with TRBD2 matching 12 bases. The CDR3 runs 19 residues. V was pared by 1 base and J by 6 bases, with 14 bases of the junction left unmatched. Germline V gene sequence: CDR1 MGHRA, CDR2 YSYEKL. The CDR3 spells CASSQVPRLAGDRSDTQYF. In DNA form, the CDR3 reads TGCGCCAGCAGCCAAGTACCGAGACTAGCGGGGGACCGGTCTGATACGCAGTATTTT.

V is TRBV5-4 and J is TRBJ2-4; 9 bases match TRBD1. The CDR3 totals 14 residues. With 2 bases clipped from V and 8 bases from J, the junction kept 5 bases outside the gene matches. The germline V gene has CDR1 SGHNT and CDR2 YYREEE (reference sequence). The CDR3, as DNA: TGTGCCAGCAGCTTAGGACAGGGGAGGGACATTCAGTACTTC. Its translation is CASSLGQGRDIQYF.

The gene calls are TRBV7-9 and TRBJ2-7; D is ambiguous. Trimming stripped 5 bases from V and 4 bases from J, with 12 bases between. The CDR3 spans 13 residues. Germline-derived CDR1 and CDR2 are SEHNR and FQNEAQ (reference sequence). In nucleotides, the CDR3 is TGTGCCAGCAGCCCGACCGCGGAATACGAGCAGTACTTC. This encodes CASSPTAEYEQYF.

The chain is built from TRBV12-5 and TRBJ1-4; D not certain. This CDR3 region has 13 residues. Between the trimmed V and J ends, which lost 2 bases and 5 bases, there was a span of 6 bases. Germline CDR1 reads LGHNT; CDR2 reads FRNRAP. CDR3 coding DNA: TGTGCTAGTGGTTTGTCGGGGAATGAAAAACTGTTTTTT. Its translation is CASGLSGNEKLFF.

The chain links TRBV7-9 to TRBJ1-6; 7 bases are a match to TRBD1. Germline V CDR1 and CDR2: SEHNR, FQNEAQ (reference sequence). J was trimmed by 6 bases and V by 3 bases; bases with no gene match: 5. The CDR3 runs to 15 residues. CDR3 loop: CASSLSGTVNSPLHF. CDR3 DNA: TGTGCCAGCAGCTTGTCTGGGACAGTTAATTCACCCCTCCACTTT.

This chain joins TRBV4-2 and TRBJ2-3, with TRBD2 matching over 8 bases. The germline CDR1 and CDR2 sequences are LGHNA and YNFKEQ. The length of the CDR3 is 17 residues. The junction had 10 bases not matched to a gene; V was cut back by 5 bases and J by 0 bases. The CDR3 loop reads CASSALTAGVSTDTQYF. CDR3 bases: TGTGCCAGCAGCGCACTAACAGCGGGGGTGAGCACAGATACGCAGTATTTT.

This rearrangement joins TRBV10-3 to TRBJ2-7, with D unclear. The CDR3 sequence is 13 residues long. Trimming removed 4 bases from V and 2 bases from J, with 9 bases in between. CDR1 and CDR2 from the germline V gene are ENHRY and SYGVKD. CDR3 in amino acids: CAISVRGTYEQYF. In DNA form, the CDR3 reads TGTGCCATCAGTGTACGTGGTACCTACGAGCAGTACTTC.

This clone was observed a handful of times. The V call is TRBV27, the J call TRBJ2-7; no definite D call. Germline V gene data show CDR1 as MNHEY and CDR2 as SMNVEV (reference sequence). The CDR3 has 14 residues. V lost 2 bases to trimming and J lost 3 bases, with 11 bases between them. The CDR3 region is CASSLSVTGYEQYF. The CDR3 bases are TGTGCCAGCAGTTTAAGTGTCACTGGCTACGAGCAGTACTTC.

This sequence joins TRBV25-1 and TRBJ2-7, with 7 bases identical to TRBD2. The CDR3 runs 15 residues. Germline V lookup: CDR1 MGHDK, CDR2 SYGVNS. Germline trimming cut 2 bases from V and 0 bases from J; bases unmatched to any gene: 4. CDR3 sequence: CASSEQAGYSYEQYF. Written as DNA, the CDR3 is TGTGCCAGCAGTGAACAAGCGGGGTACTCCTACGAGCAGTACTTC.

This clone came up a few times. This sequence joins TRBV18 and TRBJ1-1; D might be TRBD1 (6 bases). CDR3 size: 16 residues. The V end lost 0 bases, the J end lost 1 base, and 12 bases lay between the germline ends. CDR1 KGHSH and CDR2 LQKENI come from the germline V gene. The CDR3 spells CASSPPGATPNTEAFF. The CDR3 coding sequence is TGTGCCAGCTCACCACCGGGGGCCACCCCGAACACTGAAGCTTTCTTT.

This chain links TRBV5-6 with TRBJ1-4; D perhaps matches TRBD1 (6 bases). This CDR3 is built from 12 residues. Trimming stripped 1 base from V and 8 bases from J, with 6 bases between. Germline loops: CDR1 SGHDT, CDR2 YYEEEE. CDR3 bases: TGTGCCAGCAGCTTGCAGGGGGAAAAACTGTTTTTT. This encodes CASSLQGEKLFF.